A selection of T cell receptor beta chains follows, all from one sample in a study of cytomegalovirus exposure and HLA in healthy donors. The table came from immunoSEQ multiplex PCR; TCRdb's copy has only in-frame clones and leaves some out. The sample yields around 150,000 clones, around 68% seen once. Sample: PBMCs. These TCRs come from a middle-aged woman in good health and CMV-seropositive. The CDR3 runs from the conserved cysteine through the conserved F or W. D genes are given only for firm matches. Clone size, where shown, is once, few, many, or a class for clones that have expanded.

TGTGCCAGCAGCCCAGGACTAGCGGGAGCTGATAGCACAGATACGCAGTATTTT | CASSPGLAGADSTDTQYF | TRBV12-1 | - | - | TRBJ2-3
TGTGCCAGCAGCTTTCAGACAGGTATTGAAGCTTTCTTT | CASSFQTGIEAFF | TRBV11-1 | - | - | TRBJ1-1
TGCGCCAGCAGCTCCTCCCTGGGGGGGGGCCATGAGCAGTTCTTC | CASSSSLGGGHEQFF | TRBV5-1 | - | - | TRBJ2-1
TGTGCCAGCAGTACAGGGTTTACTAATGAAAAACTGTTTTTT | CASSTGFTNEKLFF | TRBV25-1 | - | few | TRBJ1-4
TGTGCCAGCAGCTTAGAAGGGAGCTCCTACGAGCAGTACTTC | CASSLEGSSYEQYF | TRBV7-2 | - | - | TRBJ2-7
TGTGCCAGTAGTTACTCTAGCGGGGGGTTTCCTGAGACCCAGTACTTC | CASSYSSGGFPETQYF | TRBV19 | TRBD2 | - | TRBJ2-5
TGTGCCAGCAGCTTAACCTCGGTGACTGAAGCTTTCTTT | CASSLTSVTEAFF | TRBV7-3 | - | - | TRBJ1-1
TGTGCCAGCAGCTTAGGGGCGGGAGGCTGGTCCTACGAGCAGTACTTC | CASSLGAGGWSYEQYF | TRBV7-9 | TRBD2 | - | TRBJ2-7
TGTGCCAGCTCAACGGAGCGCGGGAACGAGCAGTACTTC | CASSTERGNEQYF | TRBV18 | - | - | TRBJ2-7
TGTGCCATCGGGGAGTCCAGGGACTATGGCTACACCTTC | CAIGESRDYGYTF | TRBV10-3 | - | once | TRBJ1-2
TGTGCCAGCAGTTATGCTGGACAGATCTACGAGCAGTACTTC | CASSYAGQIYEQYF | TRBV6-5 | - | - | TRBJ2-7
TGTGCCAGCCAGGACAGGGTGAACACCGGGGAGCTGTTTTTT | CASQDRVNTGELFF | TRBV27 | TRBD1 | - | TRBJ2-2
TGTGCCAGCAGTTACACTGGACTAGCGGCCCGATACGAGCAGTACTTC | CASSYTGLAARYEQYF | TRBV6-5 | TRBD2 | - | TRBJ2-7
TGTGCCAGCAGCCTGGACAGGGGGTCCGGGGAGCTGTTTTTT | CASSLDRGSGELFF | TRBV7-6 | TRBD1 | - | TRBJ2-2
TGTGCCAGCAGTAAATCTCAGGGGGAAGGTTCACCCCTCCACTTT | CASSKSQGEGSPLHF | TRBV6-5 | TRBD1 | - | TRBJ1-6
TGCGCCAGCAGCCAGGCCGGGACAGGGGGACGGAACACCATATATTTT | CASSQAGTGGRNTIYF | TRBV4-3 | TRBD1 | - | TRBJ1-3
TGTGCCAGCAGGGAGGACAGGGTGGGTTATGGCTACACCTTC | CASREDRVGYGYTF | TRBV2 | TRBD1 | - | TRBJ1-2
TGTGCCAGCAGCATAGGGCGGCGGGAGACCTACGAGCAGTACTTC | CASSIGRRETYEQYF | TRBV7-2 | TRBD2 | - | TRBJ2-7
TGTGCCACCAGCCCCCCCCAGGGGGCAGGGGGTGAAGCTTTCTTT | CATSPPQGAGGEAFF | TRBV15 | TRBD1 | once | TRBJ1-1
TGCGCCAGCAGCCAAACTCGGGCCTACGAGCAGTACTTC | CASSQTRAYEQYF | TRBV4-1 | - | - | TRBJ2-7
TGTGCCAGCAGCTCAGGGCTCTATGGCTACACCTTC | CASSSGLYGYTF | TRBV25-1 | - | - | TRBJ1-2
TGTGCCAGCAGTCGCTTCGGGGGGCTGAACACTGAAGCTTTCTTT | CASSRFGGLNTEAFF | TRBV28 | - | - | TRBJ1-1
TGTGCCAGCTCCCTACTAACTACGGGACAAACTAACTATGGCTACACCTTC | CASSLLTTGQTNYGYTF | TRBV18 | - | - | TRBJ1-2
TGTGCCAGCAGCTTAGGGGCCTATGGCTACACCTTC | CASSLGAYGYTF | TRBV11-2 | - | few | TRBJ1-2
TGTGCCAGCAGCCTCAATCCGGGACAGGGAGGCGAGACCCAGTACTTC | CASSLNPGQGGETQYF | TRBV9 | TRBD1 | - | TRBJ2-5
TGCGCCAGCAGTCTGACTATGAAAGGACAGGGGGAGCAGCCCCAGCATTTT | CASSLTMKGQGEQPQHF | TRBV23-1 | TRBD1 | - | TRBJ1-5
TGCAGCGTTGCAGTCTCCGCGGGAGCCTGGTACGAGCAGTACTTC | CSVAVSAGAWYEQYF | TRBV29-1 | TRBD2 | - | TRBJ2-7
TGTGCCAGCCGTAGGAACACCGGGGAGCTGTTTTTT | CASRRNTGELFF | TRBV7-8 | - | few | TRBJ2-2
TGTGCCAGCAGCCCGACTAGCGGAGGCTACGAGCAGTACTTC | CASSPTSGGYEQYF | TRBV7-3 | TRBD2 | - | TRBJ2-7
TGTGCCAGCAGCTTCCCCACAGGATCCTACGAGCAGTACTTC | CASSFPTGSYEQYF | TRBV7-2 | - | - | TRBJ2-7
TGTGCCATCAGTGCCCACAGGGATCAGGGTGGGAATGAGCAGTTCTTC | CAISAHRDQGGNEQFF | TRBV10-3 | - | - | TRBJ2-1
TGTGCCAGCAGTTCGAGCGGGAGGACAATTGAGGAGCAGTACTTC | CASSSSGRTIEEQYF | TRBV28 | TRBD2 | - | TRBJ2-7
TGTGCCAGCAGTTTGAGTGGGCAGGTCGCTTCCCACTCTGGAAACACCATATATTTT | CASSLSGQVASHSGNTIYF | TRBV27 | - | - | TRBJ1-3
TGTGCCACCAGCAGGGAACAGGAAGGGTTCTACGAGCAGTACTTC | CATSREQEGFYEQYF | TRBV15 | - | - | TRBJ2-7
TGTGCCAGCAGCTTAGGAGCAGCGGGCCAAGAGACCCAGTACTTC | CASSLGAAGQETQYF | TRBV7-2 | - | few | TRBJ2-5
TGTGCCATCACTTACGGGACAGTGCAAGAGACCCAGTACTTC | CAITYGTVQETQYF | TRBV6-1 | TRBD1 | - | TRBJ2-5
TGTGCCAGCAGCCAAGATGGGCACCACTCCTATAATTCACCCCTCCACTTT | CASSQDGHHSYNSPLHF | TRBV4-2 | - | - | TRBJ1-6
TGTGCCAGTAAGTGGGCAGATAATTTCTCTGGCTACACCTTC | CASKWADNFSGYTF | TRBV19 | - | - | TRBJ1-2
TGTGCCAGTAGTATCCTGACAGAGGGGGTCACTGAAGCTTTCTTT | CASSILTEGVTEAFF | TRBV19 | - | - | TRBJ1-1
TGCGCCAGCAGCCAAGATTACAGGGGCAACACTGAAGCTTTCTTT | CASSQDYRGNTEAFF | TRBV4-3 | TRBD1 | - | TRBJ1-1
TGTGCCAGCAGCTCCCAAACTATAGCGGGAGTTGCGACAGATACGCAGTATTTT | CASSSQTIAGVATDTQYF | TRBV5-4 | TRBD2 | - | TRBJ2-3
TGTGCCAGCTCGCACGAAGACAGGGTCGGTGGCTACACCTTC | CASSHEDRVGGYTF | TRBV18 | TRBD1 | - | TRBJ1-2
TGTGCCAGCAGCTTAGAGCTAGACCCCTACGAGCAGTACTTC | CASSLELDPYEQYF | TRBV7-2 | - | - | TRBJ2-7
TGTGCCAGCAGCTTCGATCCAACGGGGGTAGGGGAGACCCAGTACTTC | CASSFDPTGVGETQYF | TRBV5-4 | - | - | TRBJ2-5
TGTGCCAGCAGTTTTTCGGGGTGGGAGAACACTGAAGCTTTCTTT | CASSFSGWENTEAFF | TRBV27 | - | - | TRBJ1-1